Presented here are 6 T cell receptor beta chains from one specimen sequenced in a study of immune evolution from preneoplasia to lung adenocarcinoma. TCRdb's copy holds only in-frame clones and misses some; the assay was immunoSEQ multiplex PCR. The data hold 5,900 or so clones, with over 65% observed a single time. Sequencing was performed on FFPE minimally invasive lung adenocarcinoma tissue. These receptors were taken from a person aged 60-79 years with lung adenocarcinoma.

J is TRBJ1-3 and V is TRBV18; weak D call: TRBD1 (5 bases). The germline V and J ends were trimmed by 4 bases and 0 bases, with 10 bases remaining between them. This CDR3 has 15 amino acids. Germline-derived CDR1 and CDR2 are KGHSH and LQKENI. CDR3 amino acids: CASSLREDSGNTIYF. CDR3 coding DNA: TGTGCCAGCTCACTCAGGGAGGACTCTGGAAACACCATATATTTT.

The chain recombines TRBV5-5 with TRBJ1-5; no clear D. This CDR3 contains 12 residues. CDR1 is SGHKS, CDR2 YYEKEE, per germline (reference sequence). V was shortened by 2 bases and J by 2 bases, with 2 bases between the two germline ends. The CDR3 DNA follows: TGTGCCAGCAGCTTCGGCAATCAGCCCCAGCATTTT. Amino acid sequence: CASSFGNQPQHF.

The chain has TRBV7-6 and TRBJ1-4; D is uncertain. CDR3 length: 11 residues. V lost 7 bases and J 4 bases, leaving 4 bases between the germline ends. Germline CDR1 SGHVS, CDR2 FNYEAQ. The chain's CDR3 is CASMINEKLFF. For the CDR3, the DNA is TGTGCCAGCATGATTAATGAAAAACTGTTTTTT. Combining the CDR3 with reference TRBV7-6 and TRBJ1-4 gives the whole variable domain GAGVSQSPRYKVTKRGQDVALRCDPISGHVSLYWYRQALGQGPEFLTYFNYEAQQDKSGLPNDRFSAERPEGSISTLTIQRTEQRDSAMYRCASMINEKLFFGSGTQLSVL.

V and J are TRBV6-5 and TRBJ2-1; 9 bases match TRBD2. J lost 4 bases, V lost 5 bases, and 6 bases had no gene match. This CDR3 is built from 15 residues. Germline V gene sequence: CDR1 MNHEY, CDR2 SVGAGI. The CDR3, as DNA: TGTGCCAGCAGTCTTAGCGGGAGACGTTACAATGAGCAGTTCTTC. Translating gives CASSLSGRRYNEQFF.

This clone has only a few counts. V and J are TRBV19 and TRBJ2-5; D ambiguous. Germline V CDR1 and CDR2: LNHDA, SQIVND (reference sequence). Between the trimmed V and J ends, which lost 6 bases and 5 bases, there was a span of 13 bases. The CDR3 consists of 13 residues. For the CDR3, the DNA is TGTGCCAGTAGCACGACCGGAGCGGAGACCCAGTACTTC. It yields the protein CASSTTGAETQYF.

CDR3 nucleotide sequence: TGTGCCAGCAATAGCGGGTCCTCCTACAATGAGCAGTTCTTC. Amino acids: CASNSGSSYNEQFF. The chain carries TRBV9 and TRBJ2-1; 7 nucleotides align to TRBD2. V lost 6 bases to trimming and J lost 0 bases; unmatched junction nucleotides: 3. Germline values: CDR1 SGDLS, CDR2 YYNGEE. The CDR3 loop spans 14 amino acids.